What follows is one T cell receptor (beta chain) and its context. Its antigen remains unknown. Generated by immunoSEQ multiplex PCR, the TCRdb table keeps only in-frame clones and is missing some. The sample carries 45,000 to 50,000 clones, 80% to 95% recorded once. These data originate in a study of OX40 agonist ivuxolimab in advanced cancers. Study-wide context: Patients were given ivuxolimab, an antibody that agonizes OX40 (CD134). A partial response was reached by three patients: one with hepatocellular carcinoma and two with cutaneous melanoma.

Study-level points and caveats: Clonal expansion from baseline to week 6 occurred in both CD4+ and CD8+ T cells. Among T cells, CD8+ cells averaged more expanded clones than CD4+ cells.

Per the germline V gene, CDR1 is MNHEY and CDR2 is SMNVEV (reference sequence). The ends lost 8 bases at V and 5 bases at J; junction bases unmatched: 15. CDR3 length: 16 amino acids. The sample in question was CD4+ or CD8+ T cells sorted from blood, obtained in a trial of the OX40 agonist ivuxolimab. The origin of this receptor is an adult with an advanced solid tumor such as melanoma, head and neck, liver or kidney cancer. The rearrangement uses TRBV27 and TRBJ2-1; 7 nucleotides align to TRBD1. The DNA for the CDR3 is TGTGCCAGCTATCACGGAACAGGGGCTAGGCACAATGAGCAGTTCTTC. Its protein product is CASYHGTGARHNEQFF.